These 30 T cell receptor beta chains originate from one sample sequenced in a study of cytotoxic CD8 clonotypes in ibrutinib-treated CLL. Only in-frame clones appear in the TCRdb table, and some are missing; sequencing was by immunoSEQ multiplex PCR. The table has about 29,000 clones, about 70% seen once; the top ten hold 40% to 60%. Sequencing was performed on PBMCs, taken after 36 months of ibrutinib treatment. These receptor sequences come from a human donor with chronic lymphocytic leukemia.

The V and J genes are TRBV9 and TRBJ1-2; 10 bases align to TRBD1. Germline lookup yields CDR1 SGDLS and CDR2 YYNGEE. Trimming took 3 bases from V and 1 from J; bases not matched to a gene: 12. This CDR3 is built from 18 residues. CDR3 DNA: TGTGCCAGCAGCGCCCCGGGGACAGGGGAAGGGGGTAACTATGGCTACACCTTC. This encodes CASSAPGTGEGGNYGYTF.

The rearrangement joins TRBV6-5 to TRBJ1-2; 8 bases fit TRBD1. CDR1 is MNHEY and CDR2 is SVGAGI in the germline V gene. Trimming cost V 2 bases and J 5 bases; bases outside gene matches: 10. The CDR3 length is 16 residues. The CDR3 is CASSYGPPGTGYGYTF. CDR3 coding DNA: TGTGCCAGCAGTTACGGTCCTCCCGGGACAGGATATGGCTACACCTTC.

This rearrangement joins TRBV9 to TRBJ1-6, with TRBD1 identical over 7 bases. The ends lost 4 bases at V and 6 bases at J; junction bases unmatched: 7. This CDR3 contains 15 residues. From germline, CDR1 is SGDLS and CDR2 YYNGEE. The CDR3 bases are TGTGCCAGCAGCCAAGACAGGGCCGGTAATTCACCCCTCCACTTT. It codes for CASSQDRAGNSPLHF.

The table lists this clone with a few counts. J is TRBJ2-3 and V is TRBV7-3, with 12 bases that match TRBD2. Trimming removed 4 bases from V and 5 bases from J; junction bases left unmatched: 4. Looked up from germline, CDR1 is SGHTA and CDR2 is FQGTGA. The CDR3 consists of 15 residues. CDR3 residues: CASSSLAGGRDTQYF. The DNA of the CDR3 is TGTGCCAGCAGCTCCCTAGCGGGGGGGCGAGATACGCAGTATTTT.

The chain's CDR3 is CATVSEGYGEQYF. For the CDR3, the DNA is TGTGCCACCGTCTCGGAGGGTTACGGCGAGCAGTACTTC. V gene TRBV27 combines with J gene TRBJ2-7; D is possibly TRBD2 (6 bases). Germline V gene sequence: CDR1 MNHEY, CDR2 SMNVEV (reference sequence). CDR3 size: 13 residues. The V end was cut by 10 bases, the J end by 6 bases, with 19 bases between.

The J gene is TRBJ1-2, the V gene TRBV25-1; no reliable D call. The CDR3 is 12 residues long. CDR1 and CDR2 from the germline V gene are MGHDK and SYGVNS. V shed 2 bases and J shed 4 bases, with 5 bases lying between them. The CDR3 DNA sequence: TGTGCCAGCAGTGAAGGATTCTATGGCTACACCTTC. Its protein product is CASSEGFYGYTF.

This clone was found once. The chain uses TRBV15 and TRBJ1-4; TRBD1 might be the D (6 bases). The CDR3 length is 15 residues. V shed 3 bases and J shed 7 bases, with 15 bases lying between them. CDR1 LNHNV and CDR2 YYDKDF come from the germline V gene (reference sequence). The CDR3 DNA follows: TGTGCCACCAGCAGTTTCGGGGGGCTAGGTGAAAAACTGTTTTTT. This gives the protein CATSSFGGLGEKLFF.

The chain uses TRBV30 and TRBJ2-7, with D perhaps TRBD1 or TRBD2 (6 bases each). The CDR3 runs to 14 residues. The germline CDR1 and CDR2 sequences are GTSNPN and SVGIG (reference sequence). Trimming shortened V by 0 bases and J by 4 bases, and 13 bases separated the two germline ends. Here the CDR3 reads CAWSVGGGRYEQYF. The CDR3 coding sequence is TGTGCCTGGAGTGTCGGAGGGGGGAGGTACGAGCAGTACTTC. Variable domain in full (rest from reference TRBV30 and TRBJ2-7): SQTIHQWPATLVQPVGSPLSLECTVEGTSNPNLYWYRQAAGRGLQLLFYSVGIGQISSEVPQNLSASRPQDRQFILSSKKLLLSDSGFYLCAWSVGGGRYEQYFGPGTRLTVT.

The rearrangement links TRBV9 to TRBJ1-2; D gene ambiguous. Trimming pared 4 bases from V and 8 bases from J, leaving 9 bases between. There are 11 residues in the CDR3. Germline V lookup: CDR1 SGDLS, CDR2 YYNGEE. The CDR3 spells CASSSDEGYTF. The DNA for the CDR3 is TGTGCCAGCAGCTCGGACGAGGGCTACACCTTC.

V usage is TRBV18 and J usage is TRBJ2-1; TRBD2 is a possible D gene (6 bases). V lost 3 bases, J lost 9 bases, and 15 bases lay in between. Germline CDR1 and CDR2: KGHSH and LQKENI. This CDR3 spans 14 amino acids. The CDR3 DNA reads TGTGCCAGCTCACCTCCTCGGGGGTATGGTGAGCAGTTCTTC. It translates to CASSPPRGYGEQFF. Drawing the rest from reference TRBV18 and TRBJ2-1, the complete variable domain is NAGVMQNPRHLVRRRGQEARLRCSPMKGHSHVYWYRQLPEEGLKFMVYLQKENIIDESGMPKERFSAEFPKEGPSILRIQQVVRGDSAAYFCASSPPRGYGEQFFGPGTRLTVL.

The chain has TRBV30 and TRBJ1-5; 8 positions agree with TRBD1. The CDR3 has 15 amino acids. Germline trimming cut 5 bases from V and 5 bases from J; bases unmatched to any gene: 11. Germline V gene sequence: CDR1 GTSNPN, CDR2 SVGIG (reference sequence). The CDR3 protein is CAWGEGQGRDQPQHF. CDR3 nucleotides: TGTGCCTGGGGAGAAGGACAGGGAAGGGATCAGCCCCAGCATTTT.

The V gene is TRBV6-5, the J gene TRBJ1-1, with 7 bases matching TRBD1. CDR1 MNHEY and CDR2 SVGAGI come from the germline V gene. V gave up 2 bases and J gave up 4 bases; unmatched junction bases: 1. The CDR3 sequence is 13 residues long. In DNA form, the CDR3 reads TGTGCCAGCAGTTACGACAGGGCCACTGAAGCTTTCTTT. This encodes CASSYDRATEAFF.

This clone was found once. The chain recombines TRBV2 with TRBJ2-7; 9 bases match TRBD2. With 6 bases clipped from V and 5 bases from J, the junction kept 8 bases outside the gene matches. Per germline, CDR1 SNHLY and CDR2 FYNNEI. The CDR3 has 14 amino acids. CDR3 nucleotide sequence: TGTGCCAGCAGAGGGACTAGCAGTTTCCACGAGCAGTACTTC. Translated, it gives CASRGTSSFHEQYF.

The chain recombines TRBV5-6 with TRBJ1-6; 9 bases match TRBD1. Trimming cost V 2 bases and J 14 bases; bases outside gene matches: 14. Germline CDR1 and CDR2: SGHDT and YYEEEE. This CDR3 spans 16 amino acids. The CDR3 protein is CASSFSLGTGTISLHF. CDR3 bases: TGTGCCAGCAGCTTCAGTTTAGGGACAGGGACCATCTCCCTCCACTTT.

The rearrangement joins TRBV29-1 to TRBJ1-1; the D is unclear. Per the germline V gene, CDR1 is SQVTM and CDR2 is ANQGSEA. Trimming stripped 1 base from V and 8 bases from J, with 5 bases between. The CDR3 length is 10 residues. In DNA, the CDR3 is TGCAGCGTTGAAGTTACAGAAGCTTTCTTT. Translation: CSVEVTEAFF.

The chain has TRBV12-2 and TRBJ2-7; the D segment call TRBD1 is taken from the table without a DNA check. TRBV12-2 is a known pseudogene. The CDR3 length is 17 residues. The DNA of the CDR3 is TGTGCAAGTCGCTTAGCGACGGGACAGAAAGGGGACTACGAGCAGTACTTC. Translation gives CASRLATGQKGDYEQYF.

This chain joins TRBV6-5 and TRBJ1-2; unclear D gene. Germline CDR1 is MNHEY and CDR2 is SVGAGI. The CDR3 runs to 14 residues. Trimming shortened V by 4 bases and J by 4 bases, and 13 bases separated the two germline ends. In DNA, the CDR3 is TGTGCCAGCAGTTCCCGGGGAGGGAGCTATGGCTACACCTTC. Amino acid sequence: CASSSRGGSYGYTF.

This chain connects TRBV19 to TRBJ1-2; D is unresolved. This CDR3 contains 16 residues. Germline CDR1 reads LNHDA; CDR2 reads SQIVND (reference sequence). V dropped 2 bases and J dropped 2 bases, with 15 bases sitting between them. This CDR3 is CASSISSRLTNYGYTF. The CDR3 DNA reads as TGTGCCAGTAGTATAAGTTCTAGACTCACCAACTATGGCTACACCTTC.

The rearrangement links TRBV5-1 to TRBJ2-3; 12 nucleotides line up with TRBD2. This CDR3 is built from 16 residues. Trimming took 4 bases from V and 5 from J; bases not matched to a gene: 8. Germline loops: CDR1 SGHRS, CDR2 YFSETQ. CDR3 loop: CASSPRLAGGRDTQYF. In DNA, the CDR3 is TGCGCCAGCAGCCCCCGTCTAGCGGGGGGGCGAGATACGCAGTATTTT.

Only one count was recorded for this clone. This chain joins TRBV27 and TRBJ1-4; no clear D gene. Looked up from germline, CDR1 is MNHEY and CDR2 is SMNVEV (reference sequence). V was trimmed by 6 bases and J by 0 bases, leaving 5 bases between them. The CDR3 runs 13 residues. The DNA of the CDR3 is TGTGCCAGCAGCCCTGCAACTAATGAAAAACTGTTTTTT. Its translation is CASSPATNEKLFF.

The chain is built from TRBV6-4 and TRBJ1-6; D is possibly TRBD1 (6 bases). CDR3 length: 16 amino acids. Germline V gene data show CDR1 as MRHNA and CDR2 as SNTAGT. V was clipped by 4 bases and J by 4 bases, with 14 bases between them. CDR3 in amino acids: CASSADSPPYNSPLHF. The CDR3 DNA follows: TGTGCCAGCAGTGCGGACAGTCCGCCTTATAATTCACCCCTCCACTTT.

The genes are TRBV5-6 and TRBJ1-1; no firm D call. Trimming removed 0 bases at V and 1 base at J, with 10 bases between. Per the germline V gene, CDR1 is SGHDT and CDR2 is YYEEEE. The CDR3 totals 15 residues. The CDR3 here is CASSLARQKNTEAFF. CDR3 nucleotides: TGTGCCAGCAGCTTGGCCCGACAAAAGAACACTGAAGCTTTCTTT.

Concerning this clone itself: Other DNA sequences in this sample translate to the same CDR3. The chain links TRBV19 to TRBJ1-4; D remains ambiguous. Trimming shortened V by 2 bases and J by 2 bases, and 6 bases separated the two germline ends. The CDR3 sequence is 14 residues long. The germline V gene has CDR1 LNHDA and CDR2 SQIVND (reference sequence). The CDR3 DNA follows: TGTGCCAGTAGTATAAGCGGGACTAATGAAAAACTGTTTTTT. The encoded protein is CASSISGTNEKLFF.

A remark on this clone: One end of the junction fails to match germline, which may point to a read error. The chain has TRBV6-5 and TRBJ2-5; 7 nucleotides match TRBD1. Germline V CDR1 and CDR2: MNHEY, SVGAGI. The CDR3 spans 13 residues. CDR3 nucleotide sequence: TGTGCCATCAGTGGGGGACAGAAAGAGACCCAGTACTTC. Protein: CAISGGQKETQYF.

The chain combines TRBV4-3 with TRBJ2-3, with 7 bases lining up with TRBD1. The CDR3 consists of 17 residues. Trimming cost V 0 bases and J 0 bases; bases outside gene matches: 6. Germline loops: CDR1 LGHNA, CDR2 YSLEER. CDR3 region: CASSQEGNRGSTDTQYF. The CDR3 nucleotides read TGCGCCAGCAGCCAAGAAGGGAACAGGGGAAGCACAGATACGCAGTATTTT.

The rearrangement uses TRBV5-1 and TRBJ1-5, with D uncertain. The V gene lost 4 bases and the J gene lost 1 base, with 12 bases spanning the gap. Per the germline V gene, CDR1 is SGHRS and CDR2 is YFSETQ. This CDR3 has 15 amino acids. In DNA, the CDR3 is TGCGCCAGCAGCGAGACGAGTGGGAGCAATCAGCCCCAGCATTTT. This codes for CASSETSGSNQPQHF.

This sequence joins TRBV29-1 and TRBJ1-1; D ambiguous. The CDR3 has 10 amino acids. Trimming removed 7 bases from V and 3 bases from J, with 6 bases in between. Germline V CDR1 and CDR2: SQVTM, ANQGSEA. The DNA of the CDR3 is TGCAGCGCCTCCGACACTGAAGCTTTCTTT. It specifies CSASDTEAFF.

V gene TRBV7-3 combines with J gene TRBJ2-3; no clear D gene. The CDR3 extends over 15 amino acids. Trimming stripped 2 bases from V and 1 base from J, with 10 bases between. Germline V gene lookup returns CDR1 SGHTA and CDR2 FQGTGA. The CDR3 DNA reads as TGTGCCAGCAGCTTACTCAGCGTTCGCACAGATACGCAGTATTTT. Residues: CASSLLSVRTDTQYF.

This clone was observed a few times. This rearrangement joins TRBV9 to TRBJ2-5, with 11 bases that match TRBD2. The germline V gene encodes CDR1 SGDLS and CDR2 YYNGEE. The ends lost 4 bases at V and 3 bases at J; junction bases unmatched: 8. This CDR3 comprises 16 residues. The CDR3 sequence is CASSLSKTSGEETQYF. For the CDR3, the DNA is TGTGCCAGCAGCCTCTCTAAGACTAGCGGGGAAGAGACCCAGTACTTC.

This clone was detected a few times. The chain uses TRBV4-3 and TRBJ2-7; TRBD1 might be the D (6 bases). The CDR3 extends over 16 amino acids. V was clipped by 0 bases and J by 3 bases, with 15 bases between them. The V gene's germline CDR1 is LGHNA and CDR2 YSLEER. The CDR3 bases are TGCGCCAGCAGCCAAGAATTCGAGACAGGCCGCTACGAGCAGTACTTC. Its translation is CASSQEFETGRYEQYF.